Shown below are 10 T cell receptor beta chains from a single sample sequenced in a study of T-cell reconstitution after alpha-beta-depleted transplantation in children. Molecular barcoding with unique molecular identifiers was used for the TCRbeta library. TCRdb called the PCR reads again in MiXCR, with one record for every CDR3 protein. The data contain 780,000 or so distinct CDR3 sequences, about 15% of them singletons. Sequencing was performed on PBMCs, mostly from graft donor cells, taken 360 days after TCRalphabeta/CD19-depleted stem cell transplant. The receptors come from a male patient younger than 18 who had a stem cell transplant for acute lymphoblastic leukemia, so the T cells may come from the graft donor.

This chain uses TRBV6-1 with TRBJ2-3; D assignment may be TRBD1 or TRBD2 (5 bases each). The CDR3 has 14 residues. CDR1 is MNHNS and CDR2 is SASEGT in the germline V gene. The V and J ends lost 7 bases and 1 base respectively, with 12 bases between them. The CDR3: CASKEGPGTDTQYF. The CDR3, as DNA: TGTGCCAGCAAAGAGGGGCCTGGCACAGATACGCAGTATTTT.

This clonotype was found many times. This chain links TRBV27 with TRBJ2-7; 9 bases are shared with TRBD2. Germline V CDR1 and CDR2: MNHEY, SMNVEV (reference sequence). The V segment lost 1 base and the J segment 2 bases; nucleotides outside the gene matches: 3. There are 15 residues in the CDR3. The chain's CDR3 is CASSLWASGTYEQYF. The CDR3 DNA sequence: TGTGCCAGCAGTTTATGGGCTAGCGGGACCTACGAGCAGTACTTC.

The rearrangement joins TRBV10-1 to TRBJ1-5; D is possibly TRBD1 (5 bases). Trimming cost V 3 bases and J 5 bases, with 11 bases left between them. The CDR3 totals 14 residues. Germline V lookup: CDR1 WNHNN, CDR2 SYGVQD (reference sequence). The CDR3 region has the DNA TGCGCCAGCAGTGAACGGGGGGATCATCAGCCCCAGCATTTT. Translating gives CASSERGDHQPQHF.

This clonotype was seen just once. This chain joins TRBV19 and TRBJ1-2; D remains unclear. CDR3 length equals 16 residues. Trimming pared 7 bases from V and 2 bases from J, leaving 20 bases between. Germline loops: CDR1 LNHDA, CDR2 SQIVND (reference sequence). The CDR3 DNA follows: TGTGCCAGTACCCATACCCCCTTTAACGGAAACTATGGCTACACCTTC. Protein product: CASTHTPFNGNYGYTF.

In its sample, this clonotype was seen a few times. V and J are TRBV29-1 and TRBJ1-2; D possibly corresponds to TRBD1 (5 bases). V lost 4 bases and J lost 5, with 14 bases in between. Germline V lookup: CDR1 SQVTM, CDR2 ANQGSEA. The CDR3 is 13 amino acids. CDR3 residues: CSVVGGPSYGYTF. In DNA form, the CDR3 reads TGCAGCGTTGTTGGGGGACCGAGTTATGGCTACACCTTC. Using reference TRBV29-1 and TRBJ1-2 for the parts outside the CDR3, the full variable domain is SAVISQKPSRDICQRGTSLTIQCQVDSQVTMMFWYRQQPGQSLTLIATANQGSEATYESGFVIDKFPISRPNLTFSTLTVSNMSPEDSSIYLCSVVGGPSYGYTFGSGTRLTVV.

This clonotype occurred a few times. The chain has TRBV7-7 and TRBJ2-3; 11 nucleotides align to TRBD2. Germline assignment: CDR1 SSHAT and CDR2 FNYEAQ (reference sequence). This CDR3 has 15 amino acids. Trimming took 5 bases from V and 2 from J; bases not matched to a gene: 3. The CDR3 nucleotides read TGTGCCAGCAGCCCGGGACTAGCGGCCACAGATACGCAGTATTTT. It specifies CASSPGLAATDTQYF. Drawing the rest from reference TRBV7-7 and TRBJ2-3, the complete variable domain is GAGVSQSPRYKVTKRGQDVTLRCDPISSHATLYWYQQALGQGPEFLTYFNYEAQPDKSGLPSDRFSAERPEGSISTLTIQRTEQRDSAMYRCASSPGLAATDTQYFGPGTRLTVL.

The rearrangement uses TRBV15 and TRBJ2-2; D is ambiguous. The CDR3 sequence is 14 residues long. V lost 3 bases, J lost 0 bases, and 5 bases lay in between. In germline, CDR1 is LNHNV, CDR2 YYDKDF (reference sequence). The CDR3 bases are TGTGCCACCAGCAGCCGACCGAACACCGGGGAGCTGTTTTTT. This sequence encodes CATSSRPNTGELFF.

This sequence joins TRBV3-1 and TRBJ2-1, with D uncertain. CDR1 and CDR2 (germline): LGHDT, YNNKEL (reference sequence). CDR3 length equals 12 residues. V shed 2 bases and J shed 12 bases, with 11 bases lying between them. CDR3 nucleotide sequence: TGTGCCAGCAGCCAACTAAATCCCGTGCAGTTCTTC. Its translation: CASSQLNPVQFF.

This clonotype was counted a few times. This rearrangement joins TRBV5-1 to TRBJ2-1; D possibly uses TRBD1 or TRBD2 (5 bases each). This CDR3 has 16 amino acids. The V and J ends lost 3 bases and 0 bases respectively, with 13 bases between them. The germline V gene has CDR1 SGHRS and CDR2 YFSETQ. CDR3: CASSWGLRGSYNEQFF. The CDR3 region has the DNA TGCGCCAGCAGCTGGGGGTTACGGGGCTCCTACAATGAGCAGTTCTTC.

V gene TRBV25-1 combines with J gene TRBJ2-1, with a weak D call TRBD2 (5 bases). This CDR3 region has 18 residues. Looked up from germline, CDR1 is MGHDK and CDR2 is SYGVNS. Trimming cost V 0 bases and J 3 bases, with 18 bases left between them. As DNA, the CDR3 is TGTGCCAGCAGTGAATATAGAACTAGTCCGTCTGACTACAATGAGCAGTTCTTC. Translating it yields CASSEYRTSPSDYNEQFF.